This T cell receptor beta chain appears in the sequencing data of a study of T cells in Graves' hyperthyroidism and ophthalmopathy. Study observations and caveats: Through a model of 13 V-J features, ophthalmopathy was separated from stable hyperthyroidism. Blood also held most thyroid clonotypes expanded beyond 0.001.

J was trimmed by 12 bases and V by 1 base; bases with no gene match: 6. CDR1 and CDR2 (germline): LNHDA, SQIVND (reference sequence). CDR3 length: 13 residues. What was amplified from RNA transcripts were TCR beta CDR3 regions. HTBI primers were used for first-round RT-PCR of the TCR CDR3. TCRdb independently ran MiXCR on the multiplex PCR reads; one entry per CDR3 protein. The sample includes under 550,000 distinct CDR3 sequences, just under 20% of them seen just once. About this clonotype: The antigen remains undetermined.

Reasons for excluding patients were uncontrolled infection, other autoimmune disease, pregnancy or lactation. Clinical symptoms, serum thyroxine and TRAb, thyroid ultrasound and orbital computed tomography together formed the diagnostic basis. The source material was blood. The TCR sequence derives from a man in his forties with Graves' ophthalmopathy. The chain links TRBV19 to TRBJ2-1, with TRBD1 matching over 7 bases. DNA for the CDR3: TGTGCCAGTAGTATAGCCGAGACAGGGCGGCAGTTCTTC. It yields the protein CASSIAETGRQFF.